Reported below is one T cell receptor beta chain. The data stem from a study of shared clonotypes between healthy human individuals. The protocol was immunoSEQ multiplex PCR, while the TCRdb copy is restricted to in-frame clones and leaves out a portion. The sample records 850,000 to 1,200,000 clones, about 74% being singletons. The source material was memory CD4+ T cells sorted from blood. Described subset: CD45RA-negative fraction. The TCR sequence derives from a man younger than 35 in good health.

The CDR3: CASSFYRQGSNYGYTF. As DNA, the CDR3 is TGTGCCAGCAGTTTTTACAGACAGGGTAGTAACTATGGCTACACCTTC. The chain is built from TRBV27 and TRBJ1-2, with TRBD1 matching over 7 bases. From germline, CDR1 is MNHEY and CDR2 SMNVEV (reference sequence). The CDR3 length is 16 residues. The junction had 8 bases not matched to a gene; V was cut back by 3 bases and J by 1 base.